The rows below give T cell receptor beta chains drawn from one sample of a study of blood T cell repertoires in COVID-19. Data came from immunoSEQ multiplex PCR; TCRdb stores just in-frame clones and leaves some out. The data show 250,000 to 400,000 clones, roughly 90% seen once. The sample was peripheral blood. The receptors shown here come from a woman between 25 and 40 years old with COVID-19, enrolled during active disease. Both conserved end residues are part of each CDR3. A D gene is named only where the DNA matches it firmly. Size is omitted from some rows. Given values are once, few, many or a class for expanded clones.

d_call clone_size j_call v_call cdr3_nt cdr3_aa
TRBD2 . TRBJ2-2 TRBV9 TGTGCCAGCAGCGTAGAGATCCTAGCGGGGGGTACCGGGGAGCTGTTTTTT CASSVEILAGGTGELFF
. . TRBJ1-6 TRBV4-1 TGCGCCAGCAGCCAAGAGGAGTTTAGGGGCCCTTCAAATTCACCCCTCCACTTT CASSQEEFRGPSNSPLHF
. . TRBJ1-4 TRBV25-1 TGTGCCAGCAGTGTTGTCAGTAATGAAAAACTGTTTTTT CASSVVSNEKLFF
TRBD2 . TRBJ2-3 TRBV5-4 TGTGCCAGCAGCTCCCAGCGGGAGTCTAGCACAGATACGCAGTATTTT CASSSQRESSTDTQYF
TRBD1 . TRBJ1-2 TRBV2 TGTGCCAGCAGTGAAGCGCCGGGACAGGGGGCGGACTACACCTTC CASSEAPGQGADYTF
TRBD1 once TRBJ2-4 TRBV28 TGTGCCAGCAGTTCCCAGGGGGTGTCGGACATTCAGTACTTC CASSSQGVSDIQYF
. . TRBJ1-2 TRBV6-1 TGTGCCAGCAGTGAAGAAAGGGGGTATGGCTACACCTTC CASSEERGYGYTF
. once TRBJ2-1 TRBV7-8 TGTGCCAGCAGCTCCAAAGGACAGCGCCTTATTCACAATGAGCAGTTCTTC CASSSKGQRLIHNEQFF
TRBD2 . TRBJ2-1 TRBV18 TGTGCCAGCTCTCTAAGCGGGGGGTCCTACAATGAGCAGTTCTTC CASSLSGGSYNEQFF
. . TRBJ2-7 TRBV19 TGTGCCAGTAGTATCGGTAAAACGGGGGGCTCCCTTCTCTACGAGCAGTACTTC CASSIGKTGGSLLYEQYF
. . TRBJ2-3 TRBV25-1 TGTGCCAGCAGTGATTCCGGTTTCATGACAAATACGCAGTATTTT CASSDSGFMTNTQYF
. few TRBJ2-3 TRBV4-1 TGCGCCAGCAGCCAAGATCCCCGGGAGTGGACAGATACGCAGTATTTT CASSQDPREWTDTQYF
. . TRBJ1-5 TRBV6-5 TGTGCCAGCAGTTTCCAGGGGATCGGCAATCAGCCCCAGCATTTT CASSFQGIGNQPQHF
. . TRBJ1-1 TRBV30 TGTGCCTGGGAGGGGGTTTACACTGAAGCTTTCTTT CAWEGVYTEAFF
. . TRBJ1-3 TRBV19 TGTGCCAGTAGTATCCGGGGGGAAGCTGGAAACACCATATATTTT CASSIRGEAGNTIYF
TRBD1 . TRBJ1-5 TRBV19 TGTGCCAGTAGGGCCGGGACAGCCAGTCAGCCCCAGCATTTT CASRAGTASQPQHF
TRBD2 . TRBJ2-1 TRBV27 TGTGCCACCTCGAAACCGGGACTAGCGGTCAATGAGCAGTTCTTC CATSKPGLAVNEQFF
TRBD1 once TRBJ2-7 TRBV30 TGTGCCTGGACGGGACAGGGGTTCTACGAGCAGTACTTC CAWTGQGFYEQYF
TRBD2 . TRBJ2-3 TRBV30 TGTGCCTGGCAACTTTGGGCTCCTAGCGGCGGCACAGATACGCAGTATTTT CAWQLWAPSGGTDTQYF
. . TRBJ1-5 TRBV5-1 TGCGCCAGCAGCGCGGGGGGCAATCAGCCCCAGCATTTT CASSAGGNQPQHF
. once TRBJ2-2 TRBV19 TGTGCCAGTAGTATAGCGACAGCAGGGGCTAGTAACACCGGGGAGCTGTTTTTT CASSIATAGASNTGELFF
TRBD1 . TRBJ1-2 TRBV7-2 TGTGCCAGCAGCTGGACAGGGTTCGGAGGCTACACCTTC CASSWTGFGGYTF
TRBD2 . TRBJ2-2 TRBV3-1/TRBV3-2 TGTGCCAGCAGCCTTCACTATGGGACTAGCGGCACCGGGGAGCTGTTTTTT CASSLHYGTSGTGELFF
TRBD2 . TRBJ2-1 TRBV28 TGTGCCAGCAGATCGAGAGGAACTAGCGGGAGAGATGAGCAGTTCTTC CASRSRGTSGRDEQFF
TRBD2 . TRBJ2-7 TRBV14 TGTGCCAGCAGCCGGACTAGCGGGAGACGGTCGAGACATGACGAGCAGTACTTC CASSRTSGRRSRHDEQYF